This paragraph reports one T cell receptor (beta chain). Its antigen is unidentified. This CDR3 spans 14 amino acids. Per the germline V gene, CDR1 is SGDLS and CDR2 is YYNGEE. V shed 0 bases, J shed 5 bases, and the junction held 2 bases outside the gene matches. The data are from a study of TIL therapy for anti-PD-1-resistant metastatic lung cancer. Whole-study context: Most patients had lung adenocarcinoma; a handful of tumors were EGFR-mutant, two ALK-rearranged; half smoked currently or formerly.

Time point defined: pre-treatment sample, taken before nivolumab and TIL therapy. Most excised metastases sampled were pleural nodules or supraclavicular lymph nodes. Tumor harvest preceded PD-1/PD-L1 blockade, followed by nivolumab treatment. The libraries were made with immunoSEQ v3. Profiled with immunoSEQ multiplex PCR; TCRdb holds only in-frame clones, not every one. The sample contains 7,000 to 8,000 clones, 60% to 65% of which appear only once. Whole-study findings and limits: Many TIL product clones were absent from baseline tumor, suggesting clonal contraction.

The chain carries TRBV9 and TRBJ2-7; TRBD1 matches at 10 bases. The origin of this receptor is a person aged 25-85 years with non-small cell lung cancer. The specimen was tumor tissue, collected at baseline. The DNA for the CDR3 is TGTGCCAGCAGCGTAGGGGGACAGGGGAACGAGCAGTACTTC. It encodes CASSVGGQGNEQYF.